Only one count was recorded for the clone carrying this T cell receptor beta chain. This CDR3 is built from 12 residues. Trimming took off 5 bases at V and 8 bases at J, with 11 bases between the two ends. Original processing methods: Reference gene primer amplification yielded estimated nucleated cell counts. Libraries were prepared by immunoSEQ multiplex PCR; TCRdb keeps only in-frame clonotypes and omits some of them. V and J calls and clone size are given by that table; D and trimming were obtained from the DNA. The table records some 40,000 clones, roughly 84% of them present only once. The sample originates from a study of blood T cell repertoires in COVID-19. Study background: Some COVID-19 samples were acute and others convalescent; all came from the United States, Italy and Spain. PBMCs, B-cell-depleted T cells, or T cells provided the cDNA or gDNA that made up the material.

Sequenced material: peripheral blood. The chain carries TRBV12-3 or TRBV12-4 and TRBJ2-3; D uncertain. The source of this sequence is a man between 45 and 60 years old with active or convalescent COVID-19. The CDR3, as DNA: TGTGCCAGCAGTACACCCCTTCTTACGCAGTATTTT. It encodes CASSTPLLTQYF.